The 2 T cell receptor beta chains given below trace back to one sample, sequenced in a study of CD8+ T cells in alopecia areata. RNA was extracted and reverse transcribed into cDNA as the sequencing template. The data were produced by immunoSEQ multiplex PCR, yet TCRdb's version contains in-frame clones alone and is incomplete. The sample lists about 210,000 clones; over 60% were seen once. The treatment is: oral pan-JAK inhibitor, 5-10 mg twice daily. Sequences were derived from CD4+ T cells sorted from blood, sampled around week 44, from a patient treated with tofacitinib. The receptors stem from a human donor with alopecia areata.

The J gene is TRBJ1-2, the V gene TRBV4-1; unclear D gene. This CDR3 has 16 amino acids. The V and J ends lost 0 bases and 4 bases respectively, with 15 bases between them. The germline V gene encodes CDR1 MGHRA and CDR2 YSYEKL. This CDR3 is CASSQDPGMRIYGYTF. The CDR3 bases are TGCGCCAGCAGCCAAGATCCGGGCATGCGGATCTATGGCTACACCTTC.

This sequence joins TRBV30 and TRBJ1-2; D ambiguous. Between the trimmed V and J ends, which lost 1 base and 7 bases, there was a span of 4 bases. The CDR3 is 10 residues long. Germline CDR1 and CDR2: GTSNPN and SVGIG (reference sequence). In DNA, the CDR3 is TGTGCCTGGAGTGGGATTGGCTACACCTTC. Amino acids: CAWSGIGYTF.